Listed here are 14 T cell receptor beta chains from one sample, sequenced in a study of molecular identifiers for immune sequencing clone quantification. TCRdb processed the PCR reads anew with MiXCR; each CDR3 protein has one entry. This sample yields about 630,000 distinct CDR3 sequences, of which roughly 25% are seen a single time; around 0.78% belongs to the top ten. Sequenced input: naive CD8+ T cells from blood, with Jurkat cell RNA spiked in. Subset specified: FACS-sorted CD8+CD4-CCR7+CD45RA+ naive T cells. The receptors derive from a human donor in good health. Some libraries in this study had Jurkat cell RNA spiked in.

The chain has TRBV14 and TRBJ2-1; D is uncertain. V was shortened by 1 base and J by 5 bases, with 9 bases between the two germline ends. This CDR3 has 14 amino acids. Germline V gene sequence: CDR1 SGHDN, CDR2 FVKESK. The CDR3 protein is CASSQVNQNNEQFF. In nucleotides, the CDR3 is TGTGCCAGCAGCCAAGTAAACCAGAACAATGAGCAGTTCTTC. The full variable domain, in which reference TRBV14 and TRBJ2-1 provide the parts outside the CDR3, is EAGVTQFPSHSVIEKGQTVTLRCDPISGHDNLYWYRRVMGKEIKFLLHFVKESKQDESGMPNNRFLAERTGGTYSTLKVQPAELEDSGVYFCASSQVNQNNEQFFGPGTRLTVL.

The sample holds a few counts of this clonotype. In nucleotides, the CDR3 is TGTGCCAGTAGTATTTTCCCAGGGGGCAATCAGCCCCAGCATTTT. Protein: CASSIFPGGNQPQHF. This sequence joins TRBV19 and TRBJ1-5, with D possibly TRBD1 on 6 matching bases. V lost 3 bases and J 2 bases, leaving 11 bases between the germline ends. The CDR3 length is 15 residues. CDR1 and CDR2 from the germline V gene are LNHDA and SQIVND (reference sequence). Together with reference TRBV19 and TRBJ1-5, the CDR3 gives the full variable domain: DGGITQSPKYLFRKEGQNVTLSCEQNLNHDAMYWYRQDPGQGLRLIYYSQIVNDFQKGDIAEGYSVSREKKESFPLTVTSAQKNPTAFYLCASSIFPGGNQPQHFGDGTRLSIL.

This clonotype was seen repeatedly, ten times or more. The CDR3 DNA reads TGTGCCAGCAGCTTAGCAGGGTCGGGCCCTGAAGCTTTCTTT. It encodes CASSLAGSGPEAFF. V usage is TRBV13 and J usage is TRBJ1-1; tentative D call: TRBD1 (5 bases). V was trimmed by 1 base and J by 6 bases, leaving 12 bases between them. Per germline, CDR1 PRHDT and CDR2 FYEKMQ (reference sequence). The CDR3 is made up of 14 amino acids.

This clonotype was picked up a small number of times. The V call is TRBV28, the J call TRBJ2-7, with 7 nucleotides matching TRBD2. Germline V gene data show CDR1 as MDHEN and CDR2 as SYDVKM. The CDR3 consists of 16 residues. V lost 2 bases to trimming and J lost 5 bases; unmatched junction nucleotides: 12. CDR3 in DNA: TGTGCCAGCAGTTTAGGGCCAGGAGGGAGGGGAAACGAGCAGTACTTC. Its translation is CASSLGPGGRGNEQYF.

This clonotype showed up many times. The chain is built from TRBV9 and TRBJ2-5; D gene ambiguous. The germline V gene has CDR1 SGDLS and CDR2 YYNGEE. V gave up 5 bases and J gave up 5 bases, with 16 bases separating them. The CDR3 totals 14 residues. The CDR3 DNA is TGTGCCAGCAGTCGGGCCAACTCCGGGGAGACCCAGTACTTC. This translates into CASSRANSGETQYF.

This clonotype was detected ten times or more. The gene calls are TRBV7-9 and TRBJ2-3; TRBD1 matches at 9 bases. The CDR3 extends over 18 amino acids. The J segment lost 4 bases and the V segment lost 5 bases, leaving 16 bases of the junction unmatched. Germline V gene sequence: CDR1 SEHNR, CDR2 FQNEAQ (reference sequence). DNA for the CDR3: TGTGCCAGCAGCGGAGCCTTATTGACAGGGGGAAGGTCAGATACGCAGTATTTT. Its translation: CASSGALLTGGRSDTQYF.

V usage is TRBV2 and J usage is TRBJ1-3; 7 nucleotides line up with TRBD1. Trimming removed 10 bases from V and 5 bases from J; junction bases left unmatched: 11. The CDR3 is made up of 14 amino acids. The germline gives CDR1 SNHLY, CDR2 FYNNEI. CDR3 sequence (DNA): TGTGCCAATTTCGACAGGGAAGGCCGAAACACCATATATTTT. It specifies CANFDREGRNTIYF. The variable domain in full, completed from reference TRBV2 and TRBJ1-3, reads EPEVTQTPSHQVTQMGQEVILRCVPISNHLYFYWYRQILGQKVEFLVSFYNNEISEKSEIFDDQFSVERPDGSNFTLKIRSTKLEDSAMYFCANFDREGRNTIYFGEGSWLTVV.

This clonotype occurred many times. The chain links TRBV3-1 to TRBJ1-2; D may be TRBD1 (5 bases). Trimming took off 2 bases at V and 2 bases at J, with 12 bases between the two ends. Germline lookup yields CDR1 LGHDT and CDR2 YNNKEL (reference sequence). The CDR3 extends over 15 amino acids. As DNA, the CDR3 is TGTGCCAGCAGCCAAAGGGGAGTGGTGAACTATGGCTACACCTTC. It is translated as CASSQRGVVNYGYTF.

As for this clonotype: This sequence may be a read error, since a much larger clone differs from it by one base. The rearrangement uses TRBV12-3 or TRBV12-4 and TRBJ2-7; D may be TRBD2 (5 bases). With 6 bases removed from V and 7 bases from J, the gap between germline ends came to 22 bases. The CDR3 spans 15 residues. The CDR3 here is CASRNEQGGWREQYF. Here the CDR3 DNA reads TGTGCCAGCAGAAATGAGCAAGGAGGCTGGCGAGAGCAGTACTTC.

This clonotype was counted between two and nine times. A much larger clone sits a single nucleotide away, making a read error possible. The chain uses TRBV5-4 and TRBJ2-2; no clear D. V lost 2 bases and J 7 bases, leaving 6 bases between the germline ends. This CDR3 spans 12 amino acids. In germline, CDR1 is SGHNT, CDR2 YYREEE (reference sequence). CDR3 DNA sequence: TGTGCCAGCAGCTTTGATAGCGGGGAGCTGTTTTTT. Amino acids: CASSFDSGELFF.

Points on this clonotype: One end of the junction does not line up with germline, which may come from a read error. The rearrangement links TRBV27 to TRBJ2-7; D gene unclear. CDR3 size: 16 residues. CDR1 MNHEY and CDR2 SMNVEV come from the germline V gene (reference sequence). The CDR3 sequence: CVSSLKWPLNPHEQYF. In DNA form, the CDR3 reads TGTGTCAGCAGTTTAAAGTGGCCGTTAAACCCTCACGAGCAGTACTTC.

This clonotype was observed a handful of times. The chain recombines TRBV15 with TRBJ1-3; D gene ambiguous. There are 15 residues in the CDR3. The germline CDR1 and CDR2 sequences are LNHNV and YYDKDF (reference sequence). V lost 0 bases to trimming and J lost 2 bases, with 8 bases between them. CDR3 sequence (DNA): TGTGCCACCAGCAGAGACAGCTTCCCTGGAAACACCATATATTTT. Its translation: CATSRDSFPGNTIYF.

This clonotype has a count of ten or more. The chain couples TRBV12-3 or TRBV12-4 to TRBJ1-5; a weak D match, TRBD1 (5 bases). CDR3 length: 13 residues. Trimming took 5 bases from V and 4 from J, leaving 9 bases between them. CDR3 in amino acids: CASSPGSNQPQHF. CDR3 DNA: TGTGCCAGCAGTCCAGGGTCTAATCAGCCCCAGCATTTT.

This clonotype has at least ten counts. This sequence joins TRBV19 and TRBJ2-7; D call uncertain. Trimming left V 8 bases short and J 6 bases short, with 17 bases between. Germline CDR1 LNHDA, CDR2 SQIVND (reference sequence). The CDR3 runs to 13 residues. CDR3 amino acids: CASAVGPSAEQYF. CDR3 sequence (DNA): TGTGCCAGTGCCGTGGGCCCATCAGCCGAGCAGTACTTC.